This TCR beta chain was observed in a study of blood T cell repertoires in COVID-19. The CDR3 is 16 amino acids. V dropped 2 bases and J dropped 3; count of bases not matched to a gene: 7. The V gene's germline CDR1 is SGHAT and CDR2 FQNNGV. Authors' processing steps: Counts of nucleated cells, estimated from reference gene primer amplification, were obtained. TCRdb keeps only in-frame clones here, not all; method: immunoSEQ multiplex PCR. D and trimming come from the DNA, and the V and J calls and clone size come from that table. This sample has around 100,000 clones; 89% occur once, and the top ten carry around 2.8%.

The chain uses TRBV11-2 and TRBJ2-7, with 10 bases identical to TRBD2. The specimen was peripheral blood. The TCR sequence derives from a man between 45 and 60 years old with COVID-19, enrolled during active disease. CDR3 bases: TGTGCCAGCAGCTTATACGCTAGCGGGGGCATCTACGAGCAGTACTTC. Translated, it gives CASSLYASGGIYEQYF.